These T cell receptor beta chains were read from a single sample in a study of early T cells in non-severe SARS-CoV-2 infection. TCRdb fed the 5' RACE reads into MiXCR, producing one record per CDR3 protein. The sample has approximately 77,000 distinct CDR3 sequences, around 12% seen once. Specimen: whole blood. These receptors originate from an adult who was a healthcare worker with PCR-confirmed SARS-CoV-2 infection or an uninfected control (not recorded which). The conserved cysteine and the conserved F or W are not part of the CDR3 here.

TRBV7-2,ASSSLAGVNNEQF
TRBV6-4,ASSPQGITDTQY
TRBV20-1,SARDEAGSDTDTQY
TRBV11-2,ASSPGLAGGGETQY
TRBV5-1,ASSLVPQSTDTQY
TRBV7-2,ASSLSPVTSPLH
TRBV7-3,ASSLRGGYNEQF
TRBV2,ASQRDRTDTQY
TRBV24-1,ATSAKGETGELF
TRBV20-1,SARDTGQYRTDTQY
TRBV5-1,ASSQGHQNNEQF
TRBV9,ASSLQGTQETQY
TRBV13,ASSPRGTSETEAF
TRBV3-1,ASSQVDTNSPLH
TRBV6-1,ASRTVGSNNEQF
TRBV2,ASARDAQTPYEQY
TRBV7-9,ASSDGLHNEQF
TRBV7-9,ASSLAQGEATDTQY
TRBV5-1,ASSWERGSSYNEQF
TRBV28,ASSSQTSGKAYEQY
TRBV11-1,ASSLSRADGYT
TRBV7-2,ASSPRGPPETQY
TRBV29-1,SALGQGYRETQY
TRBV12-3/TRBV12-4,ASSLAARGSSYNEQF
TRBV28,ASSLAGSANYGYT
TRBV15,ATSREDGPSETQY
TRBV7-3,ASSFLNRGSYNEQF
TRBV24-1,ATSDLSQNTGELF
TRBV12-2,ASRWNQAGYLAKNIQY
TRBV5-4,ASSAGLAGATDTQY
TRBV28,ASSPRGLSSYEQY
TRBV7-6,ASSSAPGSGANVLT
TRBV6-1,ASSEQVLVSYNEQF
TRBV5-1,ASKLAGEYNRETQY
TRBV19,ASKGRTGELF
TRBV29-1,SVGGTANYGYT
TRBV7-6,ASSEMSGLAYEQY
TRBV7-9,ASSFGTGGRLSYNEQF
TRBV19,ASSTPRGTGDLEPQH
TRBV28,ASSLIATGEQY
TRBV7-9,ASSVLAGELGQY
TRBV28,ASSFGGLGEKLF
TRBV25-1,ASSDPTGGHNSPLH
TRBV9,ASSHGTGPSGANVLT
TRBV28,ASSFRSPTTGLSYEQY
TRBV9,ASSVAGEQY
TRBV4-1,ASSQGQGARDEQF
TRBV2,ASRPPGSYNEQF
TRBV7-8,ASSLVRGGEQY
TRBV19,ASSPTAGAYNEQF